The 10 T cell receptor beta chains given below trace back to one sample, sequenced in a study of cytomegalovirus exposure and HLA in healthy donors. This PCR relied on a set of 60 Vbeta primers and 13 Jbeta primers. The assay was immunoSEQ multiplex PCR, and TCRdb's table has in-frame clones only and misses some. Among about 150,000 clones listed, about 68% were seen once. What was sequenced was PBMCs. The receptors derive from a human donor in good health.

The chain joins TRBV6-1 to TRBJ2-7, with TRBD1 matching over 7 bases. CDR1 is MNHNS and CDR2 is SASEGT in the germline V gene. Trimming cost V 2 bases and J 2 bases; bases outside gene matches: 6. The CDR3 has 15 residues. CDR3 in DNA: TGTGCCAGCAGTGAATCAGTACAGGGGACCTACGAGCAGTACTTC. Translating gives CASSESVQGTYEQYF.

The chain uses TRBV15 and TRBJ1-1; TRBD1 agrees at 7 bases. CDR3 length equals 15 residues. Germline lookup yields CDR1 LNHNV and CDR2 YYDKDF (reference sequence). J lost 1 base, V lost 3 bases, and 5 bases had no gene match. The CDR3 here is CATSSYRGGNTEAFF. The CDR3 nucleotides read TGTGCCACCAGCAGCTACAGGGGTGGGAACACTGAAGCTTTCTTT.

The rearrangement joins TRBV6-1 to TRBJ1-5; 9 bases align to TRBD1. The CDR3 totals 15 residues. Germline loops: CDR1 MNHNS, CDR2 SASEGT. V lost 5 bases, J lost 2 bases, and 4 bases stayed unmatched. The CDR3 DNA sequence: TGTGCCAGCAGTCTACAGGGGGCCCGCAATCAGCCCCAGCATTTT. Protein: CASSLQGARNQPQHF.

The V call is TRBV6-6, the J call TRBJ2-7; D unresolved. Germline CDR1 reads MNHNY; CDR2 reads SVGAGI (reference sequence). The V end was cut by 0 bases, the J end by 1 base, with 10 bases between. CDR3 length: 15 amino acids. Here the CDR3 reads CASSYSPLGSYEQYF. The CDR3 DNA is TGTGCCAGCAGTTACTCGCCTCTCGGGTCCTACGAGCAGTACTTC.

This chain joins TRBV18 and TRBJ2-2, with a weak D call TRBD1 (6 bases). There are 16 residues in the CDR3. Trimming pared 3 bases from V and 0 bases from J, leaving 11 bases between. CDR1 is KGHSH, CDR2 LQKENI, per germline. The CDR3 coding sequence is TGTGCCAGCTCACCCATTGGACAGTCGAACACCGGGGAGCTGTTTTTT. Encoded protein: CASSPIGQSNTGELFF.

CDR3: CASTWGRASGSGEQYF. The CDR3 region has the DNA TGCGCCAGCACCTGGGGTCGGGCTAGCGGGAGCGGCGAGCAGTACTTC. V gene TRBV10-2 combines with J gene TRBJ2-7, with TRBD2 identical over 10 bases. In germline, CDR1 is WSHSY, CDR2 SAAADI. This CDR3 region has 16 residues. The V segment lost 7 bases and the J segment 6 bases; nucleotides outside the gene matches: 15.

This sequence joins TRBV4-2 and TRBJ1-2; 11 bases match TRBD1. The V and J ends lost 4 bases and 11 bases, in that order; junction bases with no gene match: 12. The CDR3 loop spans 15 amino acids. Germline V gene sequence: CDR1 LGHNA, CDR2 YNFKEQ. The CDR3 DNA reads as TGTGCCAGCAGCCCTTTGGGACAGGGGGAGGGTGGGTACACCTTC. This gives the protein CASSPLGQGEGGYTF.

The chain combines TRBV5-5 with TRBJ2-1, with TRBD2 matching over 10 bases. V lost 3 bases and J lost 10; bases outside the gene matches: 10. CDR3 length: 15 residues. Germline-derived CDR1 and CDR2 are SGHKS and YYEKEE (reference sequence). The CDR3 region is CASSSQVLAGDEQFF. The CDR3 region has the DNA TGTGCCAGCAGCTCTCAGGTCCTAGCGGGAGACGAGCAGTTCTTC.

V is TRBV5-4 and J is TRBJ1-5; 7 bases are shared with TRBD1. Germline CDR1 reads SGHNT; CDR2 reads YYREEE (reference sequence). The CDR3 contains 20 residues. The trim removed 3 bases at V and 0 bases at J, leaving 18 bases unmatched. The CDR3 loop reads CASSWQGDSTWDYSNQPQHF. The CDR3, as DNA: TGTGCCAGCAGCTGGCAGGGGGACTCCACCTGGGATTATAGCAATCAGCCCCAGCATTTT.

This clone was picked up one time. The chain links TRBV27 to TRBJ2-7; 10 bases line up with TRBD2. J was trimmed by 3 bases and V by 5 bases; bases with no gene match: 7. CDR1 MNHEY and CDR2 SMNVEV come from the germline V gene (reference sequence). CDR3 length equals 15 residues. In nucleotides, the CDR3 is TGTGCCAGCAGTCCATCGTCTAGCGGGAGCTACGAGCAGTACTTC. Protein product: CASSPSSSGSYEQYF.